This TCR beta chain was observed in a study of blood T cell repertoires in COVID-19 (dated by TCRdb to 2018 to 2020). Context from the whole study: Samples covering the acute and convalescent phases of COVID-19 were provided by collaborators in the United States, Italy and Spain. The prospective study material was composed of cDNA or gDNA derived from T cells, B-cell-depleted T cells, or PBMCs. Subjects who had been exposed to COVID-19, were actively infected with it, or had recovered from it provided the deeply sampled blood TCRbeta repertoires that made up the dataset. The repertoires were made available in a free public database intended to serve as a resource for research on the immune response to SARS-CoV-2. Samples were obtained from the ongoing ImmuneRACE study (first 160 participants) and from roughly 1,300 subjects provided by 6 global collaborators. Sample metadata almost always included a de-identified subject ID, COVID-19 status, age in years and sex. Where available, HLA class I and class II types were taken from metadata supplied by the sample provider and were not determined by assay-based typing.

TCRbeta CDR3 regions were amplified from genomic DNA using the immunoSEQ Assay, a bias-controlled multiplex PCR. Concerning the study's data processing: Within the assay, amplification of reference gene primers was used to estimate how many nucleated cells each sample contained. To quantify the absolute abundance of each unique TCRbeta CDR3 rearrangement, sequence reads were collapsed and filtered. Productive Simpson clonality was computed per sample as the square root of Simpson's diversity index over productive rearrangements. What TCRdb holds here is the immuneACCESS table cut down to in-frame rearrangements. Part of the clones is not present; checked against another copy, under half of the missing clones reflect an unresolved V gene, and the others are unexplained. For V, J and clone size, that table is used; D and trimming come from the DNA. This sample is represented by approximately 200,000 clones; more than 70% of them were singletons. Jointly, the top ten make up about 9.7% of the sample.

The research as a whole found: Clinical and demographic metadata were provided uncurated, with the amount varying by source and participant.

As regards this clone: Its antigen is currently not known. The germline gene is not matched at one end of the junction; a read error may be the cause.

Enrolling through a virtual design, the prospective study's participants ranged in age from roughly 18 to 95 years and lived across roughly 24 United States geographic areas. In the prospective study, participants were assigned to cohorts based on the clinical history participants reported in a screening survey and a study questionnaire. Recovered participants in ImmuneRACE Cohort 3 were defined by two consecutive negative NP/OP PCR tests, clearance by a healthcare professional, or resolution of symptoms. In the prospective study, mobile phlebotomists collected whole blood, serum and a nasopharyngeal or oropharyngeal swab from each participant. Prospective study participants could optionally give additional blood draws and questionnaires over a roughly two-month period. Before DNA extraction, prospective study blood samples were shipped either frozen or at room temperature. The sequenced material came from PBMCs or T cells enriched from blood (not recorded which). The origin of this receptor is a woman in her 30s who had recovered from COVID-19.

The nucleotides are TGTGCCAGCAGTTTGGTCGGGGAATGGGTCTTC. It translates to CASSLVGEWVF. The rearranged chain carries TRBV12-3 or TRBV12-4 and TRBJ2-1, and perhaps TRBD2 as D gene, on 5 matching bases. The CDR3 goes from the cysteine to the phenylalanine over 11 residues. Only the CDR3 DNA is retained, 33 bases long and in frame from the first base.